The 23 T cell receptor beta chains below all came from one sample that was sequenced in a study of T cell responses to AZD1222 COVID-19 vaccine. Sequencing used immunoSEQ multiplex PCR; TCRdb keeps in-frame clones, though not all of them. The data show 130,000 or so clones, more than 65% seen once. Sequencing used peripheral blood, obtained 28 days after the second AZD1222 dose. All receptors derive from an adult who received the AZD1222 COVID-19 vaccine.

The chain couples TRBV7-3 to TRBJ1-5; a weak D match, TRBD1 (6 bases). CDR1 and CDR2 from the germline V gene are SGHTA and FQGTGA. V was cut by 5 bases and J by 4 bases, with 9 bases left in between. The CDR3 loop spans 13 amino acids. CDR3 DNA sequence: TGTGCCAGCAGCCAACAGGGTAATCAGCCCCAGCATTTT. It specifies CASSQQGNQPQHF.

The rearrangement links TRBV7-2 to TRBJ1-5; D gene uncertain. V lost 2 bases and J lost 4, with 9 bases in between. This CDR3 contains 14 residues. CDR1 and CDR2 from the germline V gene are SGHTA and FQGNSA. This CDR3 is CASSLFTGNQPQHF. In DNA form, the CDR3 reads TGTGCCAGCAGCTTATTTACGGGGAATCAGCCCCAGCATTTT.

The chain couples TRBV6-2 or TRBV6-3 to TRBJ1-5; no clear D gene. V shed 6 bases and J shed 9 bases, with 15 bases lying between them. Germline-derived CDR1 and CDR2 are MNHEY and SVGEGT. The CDR3 has 13 residues. The CDR3 here is CASSLTRPPPQHF. DNA for the CDR3: TGTGCCAGCAGCCTTACTCGGCCCCCGCCCCAGCATTTT.

The rearrangement links TRBV12-1 to TRBJ1-2. TRBV12-1 constitutes a pseudogene. The CDR3 extends over 12 amino acids. The CDR3 loop reads CASSRYPPGYTF. The CDR3 nucleotides read TGTGCCAGCAGCCGATACCCGCCGGGCTACACCTTC.

The chain joins TRBV3-1 (or the pseudogene TRBV3-2) to TRBJ1-3; no clear D. CDR1 is LGHDT, CDR2 YNNKEL, per germline (reference sequence). V gave up 5 bases and J gave up 0 bases, with 2 bases separating them. The CDR3 is 12 amino acids. CDR3 nucleotides: TGTGCCAGCAGCTTCTCTGGAAACACCATATATTTT. It yields the protein CASSFSGNTIYF.

This clone was seen just once. The chain couples TRBV11-1 to TRBJ2-1; D remains ambiguous. This CDR3 is 12 amino acids long. Per the germline V gene, CDR1 is SGHAT and CDR2 is FQDESV (reference sequence). The ends were cut back, 3 bases at V and 2 bases at J, with 2 bases in the middle. CDR3 coding DNA: TGTGCCAGCAGCTTCGCCTACAATGAGCAGTTCTTC. Its protein product is CASSFAYNEQFF.

This clone was seen a handful of times. This specimen includes other DNA sequences encoding the same CDR3. This rearrangement joins TRBV7-2 to TRBJ2-2, with 13 bases lining up with TRBD2. The CDR3 contains 16 residues. The V gene end was trimmed by 5 bases and the J gene end by 4 bases; junction bases not matched to a gene: 4. The germline V gene has CDR1 SGHTA and CDR2 FQGNSA. Here the CDR3 reads CASSPRTSGGTGELFF. The CDR3 DNA reads as TGTGCCAGCAGCCCGCGGACTAGCGGGGGCACCGGGGAGCTGTTTTTT.

This clone came up once. The chain couples TRBV24-1 to TRBJ2-3, with 9 bases that match TRBD1. CDR1 and CDR2 from the germline V gene are KGHDR and SFDVKD. The trim removed 1 base at V and 0 bases at J, leaving 10 bases unmatched. The CDR3 has 19 residues. In DNA form, the CDR3 reads TGTGCCACCAGTGATTTCGGGACGACGGACAGGGGTAGCACAGATACGCAGTATTTT. Amino acid sequence: CATSDFGTTDRGSTDTQYF.

V is TRBV9 and J is TRBJ2-1; 10 bases line up with TRBD2. Per the germline V gene, CDR1 is SGDLS and CDR2 is YYNGEE. The CDR3 runs to 13 residues. V dropped 4 bases and J dropped 12; count of bases not matched to a gene: 7. Here the CDR3 reads CASSLYSGGSQFF. CDR3 sequence (DNA): TGTGCCAGCAGCCTATATAGCGGGGGGTCGCAGTTCTTC.

This clone appeared once. The rearrangement uses TRBV9 and TRBJ1-4, with TRBD1 matching over 7 bases. The germline V gene encodes CDR1 SGDLS and CDR2 YYNGEE. Germline trimming cut 4 bases from V and 5 bases from J; bases unmatched to any gene: 8. The CDR3 is 15 amino acids. The CDR3 spells CASSLRDRGNEKLFF. The CDR3 DNA sequence: TGTGCCAGCAGCCTCCGGGACAGAGGAAATGAAAAACTGTTTTTT.

V usage is TRBV7-2 and J usage is TRBJ1-3, with unresolved D. The CDR3 has 14 residues. Per the germline V gene, CDR1 is SGHTA and CDR2 is FQGNSA. V was trimmed by 5 bases and J by 4 bases, leaving 12 bases between them. This CDR3 reads CASSPDLGGNTIYF. In DNA, the CDR3 is TGTGCCAGCAGCCCGGACCTTGGAGGAAACACCATATATTTT.

Written as DNA, the CDR3 is TGTGCCAGCAGCTTATCAACAGATACGCAGTATTTT. Protein product: CASSLSTDTQYF. The chain is built from TRBV7-2 and TRBJ2-3, with D unclear. The ends were cut back, 2 bases at V and 3 bases at J, with 3 bases in the middle. The length of the CDR3 is 12 residues. Germline CDR1 is SGHTA and CDR2 is FQGNSA. Filled out from reference TRBV7-2 and TRBJ2-3, the complete variable domain reads GAGVSQSPSNKVTEKGKDVELRCDPISGHTALYWYRQSLGQGLEFLIYFQGNSAPDKSGLPSDRFSAERTGGSVSTLTIQRTQQEDSAVYLCASSLSTDTQYFGPGTRLTVL.

The chain employs TRBV6-5 and TRBJ1-2; 8 bases align to TRBD1. V was pared by 8 bases and J by 10 bases, with 9 bases of the junction left unmatched. CDR3 length: 12 amino acids. Germline V gene lookup returns CDR1 MNHEY and CDR2 SVGAGI. This CDR3 reads CASRTGSLVYTF. The CDR3 nucleotides read TGTGCCAGCCGGACAGGGAGTTTAGTCTACACCTTC.

The chain joins TRBV5-1 to TRBJ1-3; D remains unclear. With 2 bases removed from V and 0 bases from J, the gap between germline ends came to 6 bases. The CDR3 totals 14 residues. The germline V gene has CDR1 SGHRS and CDR2 YFSETQ. Written as DNA, the CDR3 is TGCGCCAGCAGCTTCCTAGGCTCTGGAAACACCATATATTTT. It encodes CASSFLGSGNTIYF.

The chain links TRBV5-1 to TRBJ1-1; TRBD1 aligns across 7 bases. Germline values: CDR1 SGHRS, CDR2 YFSETQ. Losses at the gene ends were 0 bases for V and 3 bases for J; bases not matched to a gene: 5. The length of the CDR3 is 15 residues. The CDR3 here is CASSLGSRGYTEAFF. The CDR3 bases are TGCGCCAGCAGCTTGGGGTCCAGGGGGTACACTGAAGCTTTCTTT.

This sequence joins TRBV6-5 and TRBJ1-1; D is uncertain. This CDR3 region has 14 residues. V was shortened by 7 bases and J by 3 bases, with 15 bases between the two germline ends. From germline, CDR1 is MNHEY and CDR2 SVGAGI. Here the CDR3 reads CASITAGWDTEAFF. The CDR3 DNA follows: TGTGCCAGCATAACCGCAGGATGGGACACTGAAGCTTTCTTT.

The chain employs TRBV3-1 (or the pseudogene TRBV3-2) and TRBJ1-1; perhaps TRBD1 as D (6 bases). V gave up 4 bases and J gave up 2 bases, with 8 bases separating them. CDR1 is LGHDT and CDR2 is YNNKEL in the germline V gene (reference sequence). This CDR3 is built from 13 residues. The CDR3 nucleotides are TGTGCCAGCAGCCCCAGGGGAAACACTGAAGCTTTCTTT. Amino acids: CASSPRGNTEAFF.

The chain combines TRBV12-5 with TRBJ2-1, with 8 positions matching TRBD1. The CDR3 spans 13 residues. Germline loops: CDR1 LGHNT, CDR2 FRNRAP. The trim removed 6 bases at V and 8 bases at J, leaving 6 bases unmatched. The CDR3 sequence is CASGLDRGHEQFF. CDR3 nucleotides: TGTGCTAGTGGGCTCGACAGGGGTCATGAGCAGTTCTTC.

This clone was recorded at least ten times. V is TRBV11-2 and J is TRBJ2-7; weak D call: TRBD2 (6 bases). Germline CDR1 and CDR2: SGHAT and FQNNGV. The CDR3 consists of 14 residues. V lost 7 bases to trimming and J lost 2 bases, with 15 bases between them. CDR3 DNA: TGTGCCAGCACCCCCATTCGCGGGGCCTACGAGCAGTACTTC. It codes for CASTPIRGAYEQYF.

The V and J genes are TRBV28 and TRBJ1-1; D may be TRBD1 (6 bases). Germline CDR1 MDHEN, CDR2 SYDVKM. Trimming pared 3 bases from V and 0 bases from J, leaving 14 bases between. The CDR3 totals 16 residues. Here the CDR3 reads CASSLGWGAMNTEAFF. CDR3 DNA sequence: TGTGCCAGCAGTTTGGGATGGGGGGCCATGAACACTGAAGCTTTCTTT.

This clone was detected only a few times. V and J are TRBV28 and TRBJ2-5; D tentatively fits TRBD1 or TRBD2 (5 bases each). The CDR3 totals 15 residues. Trimming removed 5 bases at V and 4 bases at J, with 17 bases between. The germline gives CDR1 MDHEN, CDR2 SYDVKM. This CDR3 reads CASSILEGLGETQYF. DNA of the CDR3: TGTGCCAGCAGTATCCTTGAGGGGCTGGGAGAGACCCAGTACTTC.

The V call is TRBV21-1, the J call TRBJ2-5; the D call in the table, TRBD2, was not verified against the DNA. TRBV21-1 is labeled a pseudogene. The CDR3 runs 15 residues. The CDR3 DNA reads as TGTGCCAGCAGCAGCCGGAGCGAGTACCAAGAGACCCAGTACTTC. As protein: CASSSRSEYQETQYF.

The rearrangement links TRBV11-3 to TRBJ2-3; tentative D call: TRBD1 (6 bases). The CDR3 runs to 16 residues. Germline loops: CDR1 SGHNT, CDR2 YENEEA. V was clipped by 3 bases and J by 3 bases, with 16 bases between them. In DNA form, the CDR3 reads TGTGCCAGCAGCTTCTCCTCAGGGGCTAGTACAGATACGCAGTATTTT. Its translation: CASSFSSGASTDTQYF.